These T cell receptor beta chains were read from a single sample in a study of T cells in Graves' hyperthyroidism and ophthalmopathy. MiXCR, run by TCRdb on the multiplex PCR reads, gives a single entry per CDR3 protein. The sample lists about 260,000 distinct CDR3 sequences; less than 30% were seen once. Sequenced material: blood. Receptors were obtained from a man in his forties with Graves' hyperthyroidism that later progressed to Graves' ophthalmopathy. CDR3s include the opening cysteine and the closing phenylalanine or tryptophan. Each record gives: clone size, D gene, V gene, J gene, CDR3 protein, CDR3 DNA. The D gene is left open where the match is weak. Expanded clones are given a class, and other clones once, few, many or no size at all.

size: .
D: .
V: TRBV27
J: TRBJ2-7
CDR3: CASSFPNTGSEQYF
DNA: TGTGCCAGCAGTTTCCCGAACACCGGGAGCGAGCAGTACTTC

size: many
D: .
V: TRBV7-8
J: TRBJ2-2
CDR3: CASSHLAPTGELFF
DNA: TGTGCCAGCAGCCACCTCGCCCCGACCGGGGAGCTGTTTTTT

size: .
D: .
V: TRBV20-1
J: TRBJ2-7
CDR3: CSARDALQPTGEQYF
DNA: TGCAGTGCTAGAGATGCCTTGCAACCCACCGGGGAGCAGTACTTC

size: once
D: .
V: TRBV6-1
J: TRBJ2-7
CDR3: CASSAHREAYEQYF
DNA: TGTGCCAGCAGTGCCCACAGGGAGGCCTACGAGCAGTACTTC

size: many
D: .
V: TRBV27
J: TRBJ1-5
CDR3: CASSGYSNQPQHF
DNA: TGTGCCAGCAGTGGGTATAGCAATCAGCCCCAGCATTTT

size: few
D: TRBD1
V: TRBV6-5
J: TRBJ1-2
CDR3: CASSYSRTGGSYGYTF
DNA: TGTGCCAGCAGTTACTCTCGGACAGGGGGAAGCTATGGCTACACCTTC

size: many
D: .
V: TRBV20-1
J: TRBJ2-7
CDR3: CSAGRQSWQQYF
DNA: TGCAGTGCTGGACGACAGAGCTGGCAGCAGTACTTC

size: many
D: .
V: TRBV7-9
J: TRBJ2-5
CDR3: CASSRNAYQETQYF
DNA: TGTGCCAGCAGTCGGAACGCGTACCAAGAGACCCAGTACTTC

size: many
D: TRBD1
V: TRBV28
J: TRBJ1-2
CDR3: CASRSGQGFYGYTF
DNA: TGTGCCAGCAGATCGGGACAGGGGTTCTATGGCTACACCTTC

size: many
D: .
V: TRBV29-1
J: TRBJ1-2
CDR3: CSVEDQRAGAGYTF
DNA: TGCAGCGTTGAAGATCAGAGAGCGGGGGCTGGCTACACCTTC

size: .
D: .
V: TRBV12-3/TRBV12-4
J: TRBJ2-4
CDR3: CASSFERVAKNIQYF
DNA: TGTGCCAGCAGTTTCGAAAGGGTGGCCAAAAACATTCAGTACTTC

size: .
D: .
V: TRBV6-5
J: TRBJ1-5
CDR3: CASSSDSGNQPQHF
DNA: TGTGCCAGCAGTTCGGACAGCGGAAATCAGCCCCAGCATTTT

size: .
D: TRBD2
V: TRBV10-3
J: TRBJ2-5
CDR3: CAISSSGDEETQYF
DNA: TGTGCCATCAGTTCTAGCGGGGACGAAGAGACCCAGTACTTC

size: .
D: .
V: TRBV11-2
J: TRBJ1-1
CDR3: CASSFSAENTEASF
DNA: TGTGCCAGCAGCTTTTCTGCAGAGAACACTGAAGCTTCCTTT